These 6 T cell receptor beta chains were all obtained from the same sample, sequenced in a study of cytomegalovirus exposure and HLA in healthy donors. Primers: 60 Vbeta forward and 13 Jbeta reverse. Profiling relied on immunoSEQ multiplex PCR, and the TCRdb table lists in-frame clones only, not all of them. The table records roughly 150,000 clones, roughly 85% of them present only once. The sample taken for sequencing was PBMCs. All receptors derive from a boy under 10 years old in good health and CMV-seronegative.

The count of this clone is one. J is TRBJ1-2 and V is TRBV6-5; tentatively, D is TRBD1 (5 bases). The CDR3 runs 12 residues. Trimming cost V 11 bases and J 7 bases, with 17 bases left between them. Per the germline V gene, CDR1 is MNHEY and CDR2 is SVGAGI. DNA for the CDR3: TGTGCCGCTCGAGGAGGGACCCGTGGCTACACCTTC. Its translation is CAARGGTRGYTF.

The gene calls are TRBV11-2 and TRBJ2-2; the match to TRBD2 covers 7 bases. Germline V gene sequence: CDR1 SGHAT, CDR2 FQNNGV. The ends lost 4 bases at V and 0 bases at J; junction bases unmatched: 8. This CDR3 contains 17 residues. CDR3 nucleotides: TGTGCCAGCAGCTATGTATCTGGGGGGGCGAACACCGGGGAGCTGTTTTTT. Residues: CASSYVSGGANTGELFF.

This clone was picked up one time. The CDR3 bases are TGTGCCAGCAAAAGACAGGCCACAGATACGCAGTATTTT. Its translation is CASKRQATDTQYF. The genes are TRBV2 and TRBJ2-3; possibly TRBD1 for D (6 bases). The V end lost 7 bases, the J end lost 2 bases, and 10 bases lay between the germline ends. The CDR3 extends over 13 amino acids. Per the germline V gene, CDR1 is SNHLY and CDR2 is FYNNEI.

This chain connects TRBV19 to TRBJ2-2; tentatively, D is TRBD2 (5 bases). Germline assignment: CDR1 LNHDA and CDR2 SQIVND (reference sequence). Trimming took 1 base from V and 7 from J, leaving 22 bases between them. The CDR3 has 18 residues. The CDR3: CASSIVPLEARTGGELFF. The CDR3 DNA reads as TGTGCCAGTAGTATAGTTCCACTAGAAGCCCGAACTGGCGGGGAGCTGTTTTTT.

V is TRBV11-2 and J is TRBJ2-2, with TRBD2 identical over 9 bases. J gave up 0 bases and V 4 bases, and 9 bases lay outside the gene matches. Germline V CDR1 and CDR2: SGHAT, FQNNGV. This CDR3 comprises 18 residues. The CDR3 region has the DNA TGTGCCAGCAGCTGGTCGCTAGCGGGAACTCCGAACACCGGGGAGCTGTTTTTT. Protein sequence: CASSWSLAGTPNTGELFF.

The J gene is TRBJ1-5, the V gene TRBV7-6; D gene uncertain. The germline CDR1 and CDR2 sequences are SGHVS and FNYEAQ. Between the trimmed V and J ends, which lost 3 bases and 5 bases, there was a span of 11 bases. The CDR3 extends over 14 amino acids. CDR3 sequence reads: CASSLSPVYQPQHF. CDR3 sequence (DNA): TGTGCCAGCAGCTTGTCGCCGGTTTATCAGCCCCAGCATTTT.